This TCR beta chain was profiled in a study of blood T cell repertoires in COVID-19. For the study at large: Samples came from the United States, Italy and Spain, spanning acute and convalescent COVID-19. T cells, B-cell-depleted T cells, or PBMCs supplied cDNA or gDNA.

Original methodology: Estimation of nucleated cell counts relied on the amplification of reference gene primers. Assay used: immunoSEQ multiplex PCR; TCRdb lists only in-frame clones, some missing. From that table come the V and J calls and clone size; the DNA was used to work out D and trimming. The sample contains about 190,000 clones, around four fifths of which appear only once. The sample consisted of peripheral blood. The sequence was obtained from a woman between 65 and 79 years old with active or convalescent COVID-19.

CDR3 nucleotide sequence: TGTGCCAGCAGCTCGTCCGACCGGGGGGCATATGGCTACACCTTC. Protein product: CASSSSDRGAYGYTF. This chain uses TRBV11-2 with TRBJ1-2, with D perhaps TRBD1 (6 bases). The CDR3 loop spans 15 amino acids. Trimming cost V 4 bases and J 5 bases, with 17 bases left between them. CDR1 and CDR2 from the germline V gene are SGHAT and FQNNGV.